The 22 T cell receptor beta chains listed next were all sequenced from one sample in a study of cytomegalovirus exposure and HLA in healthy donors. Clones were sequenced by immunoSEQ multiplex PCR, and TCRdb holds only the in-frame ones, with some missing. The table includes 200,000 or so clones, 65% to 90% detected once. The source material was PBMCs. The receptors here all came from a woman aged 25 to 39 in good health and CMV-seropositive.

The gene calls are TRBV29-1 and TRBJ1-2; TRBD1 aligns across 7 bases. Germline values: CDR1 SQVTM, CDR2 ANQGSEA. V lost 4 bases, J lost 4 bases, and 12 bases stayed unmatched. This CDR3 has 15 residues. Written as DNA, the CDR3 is TGCAGCGTTGCCGAATGGGACAGCAGGACCTATGGCTACACCTTC. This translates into CSVAEWDSRTYGYTF. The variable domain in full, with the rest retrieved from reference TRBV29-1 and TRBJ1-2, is SAVISQKPSRDICQRGTSLTIQCQVDSQVTMMFWYRQQPGQSLTLIATANQGSEATYESGFVIDKFPISRPNLTFSTLTVSNMSPEDSSIYLCSVAEWDSRTYGYTFGSGTRLTVV.

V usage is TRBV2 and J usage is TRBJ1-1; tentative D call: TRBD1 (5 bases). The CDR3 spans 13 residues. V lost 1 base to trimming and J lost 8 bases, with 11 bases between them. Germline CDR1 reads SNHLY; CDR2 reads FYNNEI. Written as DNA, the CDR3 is TGTGCCAGCAGTGAAGACAGGCTTTCGGAAGCTTTCTTT. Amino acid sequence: CASSEDRLSEAFF.

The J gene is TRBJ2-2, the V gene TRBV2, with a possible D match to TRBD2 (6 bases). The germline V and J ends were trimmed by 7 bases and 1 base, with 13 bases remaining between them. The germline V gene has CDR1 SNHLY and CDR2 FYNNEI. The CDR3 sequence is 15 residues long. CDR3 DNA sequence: TGTGCCAGCACACCGAGGACTATGAACACCGGGGAGCTGTTTTTT. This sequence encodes CASTPRTMNTGELFF. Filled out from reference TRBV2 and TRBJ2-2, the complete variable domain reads EPEVTQTPSHQVTQMGQEVILRCVPISNHLYFYWYRQILGQKVEFLVSFYNNEISEKSEIFDDQFSVERPDGSNFTLKIRSTKLEDSAMYFCASTPRTMNTGELFFGEGSRLTVL.

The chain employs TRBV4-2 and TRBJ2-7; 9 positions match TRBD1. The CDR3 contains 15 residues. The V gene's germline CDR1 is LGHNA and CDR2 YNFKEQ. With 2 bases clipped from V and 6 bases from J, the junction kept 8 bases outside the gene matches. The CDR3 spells CASSQTGTGSFEQYF. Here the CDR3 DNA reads TGTGCCAGCAGCCAAACCGGGACAGGGAGTTTCGAGCAGTACTTC.

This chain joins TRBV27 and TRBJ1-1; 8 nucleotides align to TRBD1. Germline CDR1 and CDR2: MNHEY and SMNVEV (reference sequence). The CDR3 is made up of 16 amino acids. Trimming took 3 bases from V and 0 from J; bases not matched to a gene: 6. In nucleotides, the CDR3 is TGTGCCAGCAGTTTTCGGCAGGGGGCTATGAACACTGAAGCTTTCTTT. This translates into CASSFRQGAMNTEAFF.

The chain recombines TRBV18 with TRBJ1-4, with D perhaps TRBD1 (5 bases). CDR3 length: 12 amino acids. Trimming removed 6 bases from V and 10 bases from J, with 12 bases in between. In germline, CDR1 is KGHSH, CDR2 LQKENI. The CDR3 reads CASSGQGVKLFF. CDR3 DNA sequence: TGTGCCAGCTCCGGGCAGGGTGTAAAACTGTTTTTT.

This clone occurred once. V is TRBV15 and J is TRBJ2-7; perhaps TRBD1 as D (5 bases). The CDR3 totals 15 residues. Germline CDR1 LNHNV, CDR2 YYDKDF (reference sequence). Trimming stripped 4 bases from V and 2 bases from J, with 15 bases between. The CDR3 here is CATSTGLGPTYEQYF. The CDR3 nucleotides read TGTGCCACCAGCACAGGGCTTGGGCCTACCTACGAGCAGTACTTC.

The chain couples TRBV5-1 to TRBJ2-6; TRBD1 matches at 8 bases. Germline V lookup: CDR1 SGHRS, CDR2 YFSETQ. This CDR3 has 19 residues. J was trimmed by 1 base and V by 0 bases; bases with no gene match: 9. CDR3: CASSLVPGQGSSGANVLTF. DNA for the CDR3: TGCGCCAGCAGCTTGGTCCCCGGACAGGGATCATCTGGGGCCAACGTCCTGACTTTC.

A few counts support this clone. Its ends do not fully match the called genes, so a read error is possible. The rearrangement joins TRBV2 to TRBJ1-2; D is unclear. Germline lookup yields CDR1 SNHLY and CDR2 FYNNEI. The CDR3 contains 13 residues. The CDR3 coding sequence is TGTGCCAGCACTGAAGAGACTTTTTATGGCTACACCTTC. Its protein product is CASTEETFYGYTF.

CDR3 amino acids: CASSVTGQGYNEQFF. In DNA, the CDR3 is TGTGCCAGCAGCGTTACCGGACAGGGGTACAATGAGCAGTTCTTC. The V gene is TRBV9, the J gene TRBJ2-1, with TRBD1 matching over 9 bases. V was clipped by 2 bases and J by 4 bases; unmatched bases: 4. The CDR3 has 15 amino acids. Germline V gives CDR1 SGDLS, CDR2 YYNGEE.

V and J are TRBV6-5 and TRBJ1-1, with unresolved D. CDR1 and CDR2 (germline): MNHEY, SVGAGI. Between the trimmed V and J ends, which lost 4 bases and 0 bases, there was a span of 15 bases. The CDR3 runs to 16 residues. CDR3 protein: CASSSRRTGMNTEAFF. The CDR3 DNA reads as TGTGCCAGCAGTTCCAGGAGGACTGGGATGAACACTGAAGCTTTCTTT.

CDR3 sequence reads: CASSATSGQPQHF. The CDR3 DNA reads as TGTGCCAGCAGTGCTACATCGGGTCAGCCCCAGCATTTT. The chain recombines TRBV25-1 with TRBJ1-5; D is ambiguous. Germline lookup yields CDR1 MGHDK and CDR2 SYGVNS. V was pared by 4 bases and J by 6 bases, with 10 bases between. The CDR3 consists of 13 residues.

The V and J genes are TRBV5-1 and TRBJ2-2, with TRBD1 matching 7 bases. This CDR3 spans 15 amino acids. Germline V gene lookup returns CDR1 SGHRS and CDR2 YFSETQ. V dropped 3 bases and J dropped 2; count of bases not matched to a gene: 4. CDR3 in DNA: TGCGCCAGCAGCTACGGGACAGACAACACCGGGGAGCTGTTTTTT. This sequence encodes CASSYGTDNTGELFF.

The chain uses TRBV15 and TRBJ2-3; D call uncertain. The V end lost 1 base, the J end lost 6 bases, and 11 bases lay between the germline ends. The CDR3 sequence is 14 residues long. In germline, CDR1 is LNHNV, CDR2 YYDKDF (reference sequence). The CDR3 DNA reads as TGTGCCACCAGCAGAGGGGCTTCTGTGGATACGCAGTATTTT. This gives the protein CATSRGASVDTQYF. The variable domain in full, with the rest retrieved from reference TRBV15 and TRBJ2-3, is DAMVIQNPRYQVTQFGKPVTLSCSQTLNHNVMYWYQQKSSQAPKLLFHYYDKDFNNEADTPDNFQSRRPNTSFCFLDIRSPGLGDTAMYLCATSRGASVDTQYFGPGTRLTVL.

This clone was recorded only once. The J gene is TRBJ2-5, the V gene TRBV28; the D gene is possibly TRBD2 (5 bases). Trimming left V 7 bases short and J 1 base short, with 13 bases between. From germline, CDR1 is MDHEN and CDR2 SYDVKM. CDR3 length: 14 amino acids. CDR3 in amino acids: CASTAEVVQETQYF. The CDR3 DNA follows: TGTGCCAGCACCGCGGAGGTAGTCCAAGAGACCCAGTACTTC.

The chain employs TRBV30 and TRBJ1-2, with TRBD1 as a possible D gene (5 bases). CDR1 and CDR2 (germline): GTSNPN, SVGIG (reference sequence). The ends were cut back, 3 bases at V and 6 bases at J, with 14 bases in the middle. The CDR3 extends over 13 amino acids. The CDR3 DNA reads TGTGCCTGGAGGATGACAGAATCCGATGGCTACACCTTC. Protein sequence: CAWRMTESDGYTF.

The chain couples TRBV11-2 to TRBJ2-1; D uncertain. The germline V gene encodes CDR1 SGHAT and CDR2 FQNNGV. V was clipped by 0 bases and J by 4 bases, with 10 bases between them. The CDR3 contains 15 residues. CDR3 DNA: TGTGCCAGCAGCTTAGAGGGCACCGATTACAATGAGCAGTTCTTC. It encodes CASSLEGTDYNEQFF.

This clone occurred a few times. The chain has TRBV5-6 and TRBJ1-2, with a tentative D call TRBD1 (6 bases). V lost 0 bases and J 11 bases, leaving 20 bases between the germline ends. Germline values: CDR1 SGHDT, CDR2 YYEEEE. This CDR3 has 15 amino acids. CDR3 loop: CASSLADRWAYRYTF. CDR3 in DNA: TGTGCCAGCAGCTTGGCGGACAGATGGGCTTATCGATACACCTTC.

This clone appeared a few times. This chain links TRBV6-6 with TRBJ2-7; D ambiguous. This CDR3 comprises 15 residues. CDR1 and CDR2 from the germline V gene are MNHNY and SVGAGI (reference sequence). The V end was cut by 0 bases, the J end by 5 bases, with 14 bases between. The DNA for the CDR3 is TGTGCCAGCAGTTACTCGAACCCGATCTACGACGAGCAGTACTTC. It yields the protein CASSYSNPIYDEQYF.

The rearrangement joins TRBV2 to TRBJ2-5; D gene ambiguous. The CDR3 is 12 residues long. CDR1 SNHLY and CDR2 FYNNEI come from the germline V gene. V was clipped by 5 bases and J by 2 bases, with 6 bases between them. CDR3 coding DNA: TGTGCCAGCAGTACGACTCAAGAGACCCAGTACTTC. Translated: CASSTTQETQYF.

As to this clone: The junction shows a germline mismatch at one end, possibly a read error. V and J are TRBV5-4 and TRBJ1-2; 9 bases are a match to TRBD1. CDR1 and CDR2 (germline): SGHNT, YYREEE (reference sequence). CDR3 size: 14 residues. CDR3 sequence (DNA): TGTGCCAGCAGCCAGGACAGGGGAGTTGATGGCTATACCTTC. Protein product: CASSQDRGVDGYTF.

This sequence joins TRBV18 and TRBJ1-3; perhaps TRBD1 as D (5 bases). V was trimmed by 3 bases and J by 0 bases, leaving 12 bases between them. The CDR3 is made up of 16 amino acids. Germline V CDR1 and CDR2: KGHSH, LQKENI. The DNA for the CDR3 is TGTGCCAGCTCACCGCGGGGCACCTCCTCTGGAAACACCATATATTTT. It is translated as CASSPRGTSSGNTIYF.